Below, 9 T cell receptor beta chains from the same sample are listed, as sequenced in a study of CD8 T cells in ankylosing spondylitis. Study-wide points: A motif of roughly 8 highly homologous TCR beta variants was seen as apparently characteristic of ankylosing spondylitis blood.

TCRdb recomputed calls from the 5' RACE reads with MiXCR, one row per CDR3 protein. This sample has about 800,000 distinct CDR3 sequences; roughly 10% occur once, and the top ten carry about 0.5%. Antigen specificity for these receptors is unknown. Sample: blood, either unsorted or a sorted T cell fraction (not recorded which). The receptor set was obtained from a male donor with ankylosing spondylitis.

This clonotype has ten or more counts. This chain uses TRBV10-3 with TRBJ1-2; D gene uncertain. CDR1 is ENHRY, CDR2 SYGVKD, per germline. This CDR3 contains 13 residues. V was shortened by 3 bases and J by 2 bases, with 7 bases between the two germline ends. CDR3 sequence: CAISEDPNYGYTF. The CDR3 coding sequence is TGTGCCATCAGTGAAGATCCGAACTATGGCTACACCTTC.

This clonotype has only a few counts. CDR3 bases: TGCGCCAGCAGCCAACCCGGCGGAAAACTGTTTTTT. Translation gives CASSQPGGKLFF. V usage is TRBV4-1 and J usage is TRBJ1-4; D remains unclear. The germline CDR1 and CDR2 sequences are MGHRA and YSYEKL. The CDR3 has 12 residues. Deletions cut 2 bases from V and 10 bases from J, with 8 bases between.

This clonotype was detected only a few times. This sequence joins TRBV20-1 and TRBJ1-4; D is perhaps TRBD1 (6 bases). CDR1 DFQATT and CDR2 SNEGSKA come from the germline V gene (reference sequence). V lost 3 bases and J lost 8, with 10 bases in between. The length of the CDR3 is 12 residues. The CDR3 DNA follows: TGCAGTGCTAGCGGACAGCCGGAAAAACTGTTTTTT. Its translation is CSASGQPEKLFF.

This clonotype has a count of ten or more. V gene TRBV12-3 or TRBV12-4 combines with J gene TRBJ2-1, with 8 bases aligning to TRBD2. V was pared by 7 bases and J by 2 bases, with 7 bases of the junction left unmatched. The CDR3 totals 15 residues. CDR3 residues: CASKQGAGAYNEQFF. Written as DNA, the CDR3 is TGTGCCAGCAAGCAGGGAGCGGGGGCCTACAATGAGCAGTTCTTC.

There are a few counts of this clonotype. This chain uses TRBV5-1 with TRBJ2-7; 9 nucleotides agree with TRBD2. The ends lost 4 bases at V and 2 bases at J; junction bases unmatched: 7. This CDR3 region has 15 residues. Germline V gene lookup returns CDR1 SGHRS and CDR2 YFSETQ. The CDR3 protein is CASSPVAGVAYEQYF. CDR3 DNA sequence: TGCGCCAGCAGCCCGGTAGCGGGAGTGGCCTACGAGCAGTACTTC. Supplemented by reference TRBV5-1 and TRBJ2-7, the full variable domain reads KAGVTQTPRYLIKTRGQQVTLSCSPISGHRSVSWYQQTPGQGLQFLFEYFSETQRNKGNFPGRFSGRQFSNSRSEMNVSTLELGDSALYLCASSPVAGVAYEQYFGPGTRLTVT.

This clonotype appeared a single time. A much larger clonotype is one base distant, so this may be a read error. DNA of the CDR3: TGTGCCACCAGTGGCCTGGCGGCTGAGCAGTTCTTC. Amino acid sequence: CATSGLAAEQFF. The rearrangement joins TRBV24-1 to TRBJ2-1; no clear D. The CDR3 covers 12 residues. Per the germline V gene, CDR1 is KGHDR and CDR2 is SFDVKD. Between the trimmed V and J ends, which lost 5 bases and 9 bases, there was a span of 10 bases.

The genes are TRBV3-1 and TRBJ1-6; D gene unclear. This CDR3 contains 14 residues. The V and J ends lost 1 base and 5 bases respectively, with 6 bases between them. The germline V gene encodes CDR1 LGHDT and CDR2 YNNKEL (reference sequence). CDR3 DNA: TGTGCCAGCAGCCAAGGGCACGATAATTCACCCCTCCACTTT. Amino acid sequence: CASSQGHDNSPLHF. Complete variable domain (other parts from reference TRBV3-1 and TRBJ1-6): DTAVSQTPKYLVTQMGNDKSIKCEQNLGHDTMYWYKQDSKKFLKIMFSYNNKELIINETVPNRFSPKSPDKAHLNLHINSLELGDSAVYFCASSQGHDNSPLHFGNGTRLTVT.

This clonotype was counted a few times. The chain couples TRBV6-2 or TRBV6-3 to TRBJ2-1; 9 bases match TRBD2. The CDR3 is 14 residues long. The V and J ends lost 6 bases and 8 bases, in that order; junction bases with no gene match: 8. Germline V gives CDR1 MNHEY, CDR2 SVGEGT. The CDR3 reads CASSGAGGADEQFF. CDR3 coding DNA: TGTGCCAGCAGCGGAGCGGGGGGAGCGGATGAGCAGTTCTTC.

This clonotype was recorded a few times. The CDR3 DNA is TGTGCCAGCAGTTTGGGCGGACAGCCCTATGGCTACACCTTC. Translated, it gives CASSLGGQPYGYTF. The chain couples TRBV12-3 or TRBV12-4 to TRBJ1-2; TRBD1 is a possible D gene (6 bases). V lost 3 bases and J lost 4, with 12 bases in between. This CDR3 is built from 14 residues.